This TCR beta chain was sequenced for a study of a mutant IDH1 vaccine in newly diagnosed glioma. Time point described: week 47, end of study. Vaccinated patients received 300 ug of mutant IDH1 20-mer peptide per dose, with topical imiquimod. The patients were given eight vaccinations, one each in weeks 1, 3, 5, 7, 11, 15, 19 and 23. The repertoire was sequenced with immunoSEQ multiplex PCR; TCRdb's copy has only in-frame clones and lacks some. The profile shows about 59,000 clones, around four fifths of them singletons. In regard to this clone: Its antigen is unknown.

The CDR3 consists of 14 residues. The V and J ends lost 4 bases and 5 bases respectively, with 18 bases between them. Germline V gene lookup returns CDR1 SQVTM and CDR2 ANQGSEA. This sequence originates from a man aged 25 to 45 with glioma. The chain is built from TRBV29-1 and TRBJ2-7, with D possibly TRBD2 on 6 matching bases. The material sequenced was PBMCs, taken from a glioma patient whose treatment included an IDH1 peptide vaccine. The CDR3 DNA is TGCAGCGTTGTGGAGGGCCCTCAAACCCACGAGCAGTACTTC. Its protein product is CSVVEGPQTHEQYF.